This entry lists 20 T cell receptor beta chains sequenced from one sample in a study of shared clonotypes between healthy human individuals. TCRdb's copy holds only in-frame clones and misses some; the assay was immunoSEQ multiplex PCR. Among about 980,000 clones, approximately 80% were seen once, and the ten largest hold approximately 1.5%. Sequencing was carried out using memory CD4+ T cells sorted from blood. Subset of the sample: CD45RA-negative fraction. Receptor source: a young man in good health.

CDR3 coding DNA: TGTGCCATCAGTGAGGTAGGGACACTCAATCAGCCCCAGCATTTT. Translation gives CAISEVGTLNQPQHF. The chain carries TRBV10-3 and TRBJ1-5, with TRBD1 as a possible D gene (6 bases). The CDR3 is made up of 15 amino acids. CDR1 is ENHRY and CDR2 is SYGVKD in the germline V gene. Trimming shortened V by 2 bases and J by 3 bases, and 11 bases separated the two germline ends.

The rearrangement uses TRBV15 and TRBJ2-7, with 8 nucleotides matching TRBD2. Germline CDR1 is LNHNV and CDR2 is YYDKDF (reference sequence). J gave up 3 bases and V 0 bases, and 4 bases lay outside the gene matches. The CDR3 extends over 15 amino acids. The CDR3 DNA reads as TGTGCCACCAGCAGAGAAGGAGCGGGGGTCTACGAGCAGTACTTC. This codes for CATSREGAGVYEQYF.

This rearrangement joins TRBV7-9 to TRBJ2-5, with 9 bases lining up with TRBD1. Germline values: CDR1 SEHNR, CDR2 FQNEAQ (reference sequence). There are 15 residues in the CDR3. With V trimmed by 5 bases and J by 2 bases, 6 bases remained unmatched. Here the CDR3 DNA reads TGTGCCAGCAGCCCGGGGACAGGGCTGCAAGAGACCCAGTACTTC. Amino acids: CASSPGTGLQETQYF.

Concerning this clone: The same CDR3 also results from other DNA sequences found in this sample. This chain uses TRBV14 with TRBJ1-2, with no clear D. CDR1 and CDR2 from the germline V gene are SGHDN and FVKESK. The CDR3 has 13 residues. The V and J ends lost 4 bases and 2 bases respectively, with 8 bases between them. The CDR3: CASSPTPNYGYTF. As DNA, the CDR3 is TGTGCCAGCAGCCCCACACCGAACTATGGCTACACCTTC.

The chain recombines TRBV5-6 with TRBJ1-6, with TRBD1 identical over 12 bases. J gave up 14 bases and V 4 bases, and 10 bases lay outside the gene matches. The germline V gene encodes CDR1 SGHDT and CDR2 YYEEEE. The CDR3 loop spans 15 amino acids. CDR3 DNA: TGTGCCAGCAGCCGCCGGGACAGGGGGCCCGGCGCCCTCCACTTT. Residues: CASSRRDRGPGALHF.

The gene calls are TRBV5-8 and TRBJ2-7; D is perhaps TRBD2 (5 bases). With 4 bases removed from V and 5 bases from J, the gap between germline ends came to 16 bases. The germline CDR1 and CDR2 sequences are SGHTS and YDEGEE. CDR3 length equals 14 residues. The CDR3 sequence is CASSGWAGGHEQYF. CDR3 nucleotides: TGTGCCAGCAGCGGCTGGGCGGGTGGCCACGAGCAGTACTTC.

The rearrangement joins TRBV5-4 to TRBJ1-1; 9 positions match TRBD1. In germline, CDR1 is SGHNT, CDR2 YYREEE (reference sequence). The trim removed 4 bases at V and 5 bases at J, leaving 6 bases unmatched. This CDR3 contains 14 residues. In nucleotides, the CDR3 is TGTGCCAGCAGCCCAGACAGGGGGGGAACTGAAGCTTTCTTT. This sequence encodes CASSPDRGGTEAFF.

The rearrangement uses TRBV10-2 and TRBJ2-7, with 14 positions matching TRBD2. CDR3 length: 16 residues. The junction had 3 bases not matched to a gene; V was cut back by 1 base and J by 4 bases. Looked up from germline, CDR1 is WSHSY and CDR2 is SAAADI. CDR3 protein: CASSEYGTSGSYEQYF. The CDR3 DNA follows: TGCGCCAGCAGTGAGTACGGGACTAGCGGGAGTTACGAGCAGTACTTC.

V gene TRBV9 combines with J gene TRBJ2-1, with D perhaps being TRBD1 or TRBD2 (5 bases each). Germline CDR1 SGDLS, CDR2 YYNGEE. CDR3 length: 18 amino acids. The germline V and J ends were trimmed by 4 bases and 2 bases, with 22 bases remaining between them. CDR3 DNA: TGTGCCAGCAGCTCCCAACGTGGGGGACGAGGCCCCTACAATGAGCAGTTCTTC. Its translation: CASSSQRGGRGPYNEQFF.

V usage is TRBV7-2 and J usage is TRBJ2-1; the D gene is possibly TRBD2 (5 bases). Germline lookup yields CDR1 SGHTA and CDR2 FQGNSA. The CDR3 runs 12 residues. Trimming left V 5 bases short and J 9 bases short, with 11 bases between. The CDR3: CASSHPRGEQFF. Written as DNA, the CDR3 is TGTGCCAGCAGCCATCCCCGGGGTGAGCAGTTCTTC.

Comment on this clone: Other nucleotide sequences from this sample produce the same CDR3. The rearrangement links TRBV5-1 to TRBJ2-2, with D unclear. V lost 0 bases and J lost 0, with 3 bases in between. The CDR3 loop spans 14 amino acids. Looked up from germline, CDR1 is SGHRS and CDR2 is YFSETQ. The DNA of the CDR3 is TGCGCCAGCAGCTTGGAGGCGAACACCGGGGAGCTGTTTTTT. The encoded protein is CASSLEANTGELFF.

This clone showed up many times. The gene calls are TRBV6-5 and TRBJ1-2; 10 bases agree with TRBD1. Germline CDR1 is MNHEY and CDR2 is SVGAGI. The junction had 9 bases not matched to a gene; V was cut back by 4 bases and J by 7 bases. This CDR3 comprises 15 residues. Here the CDR3 DNA reads TGTGCCAGCAGTTCCTCTAGACAGGGGGCGCGTGGCTACACCTTC. It codes for CASSSSRQGARGYTF.

To note about this clone: The same CDR3 arises from other DNA sequences in this sample as well. The chain combines TRBV4-3 with TRBJ2-7; TRBD1 aligns across 7 bases. Germline-derived CDR1 and CDR2 are LGHNA and YSLEER. This CDR3 contains 15 residues. V gave up 0 bases and J gave up 0 bases; unmatched junction bases: 2. The CDR3 loop is CASSQEAGGSYEQYF. The CDR3 DNA reads TGCGCCAGCAGCCAAGAAGCAGGGGGCTCCTACGAGCAGTACTTC.

This clone was seen a few times. The chain recombines TRBV19 with TRBJ1-4; weak D call: TRBD1 (5 bases). The V gene's germline CDR1 is LNHDA and CDR2 SQIVND (reference sequence). V was pared by 5 bases and J by 0 bases, with 13 bases between. CDR3 length: 16 amino acids. The CDR3 coding sequence is TGTGCCAGTAGTTGGGGCAGCTTTGCAACTAATGAAAAACTGTTTTTT. Amino acids: CASSWGSFATNEKLFF.

The chain uses TRBV6-1 and TRBJ2-5; D gene uncertain. Trimming removed 6 bases from V and 1 base from J, with 6 bases in between. The V gene's germline CDR1 is MNHNS and CDR2 SASEGT. The CDR3 spans 12 residues. CDR3 in amino acids: CASRRTQETQYF. The CDR3 bases are TGTGCCAGCAGAAGGACCCAAGAGACCCAGTACTTC.

The chain has TRBV2 and TRBJ1-2; D is undetermined. CDR1 is SNHLY, CDR2 FYNNEI, per germline. V gave up 0 bases and J gave up 4 bases, with 9 bases separating them. The CDR3 extends over 14 amino acids. The CDR3 DNA is TGTGCCAGCAGTGAAGCTCTCTTTTCCTATGGCTACACCTTC. It encodes CASSEALFSYGYTF.

This clone came up once. This probably arose from a read error, given a far larger clone one base away. This specimen includes other DNA sequences encoding the same CDR3. This sequence joins TRBV5-1 and TRBJ1-1; unclear D gene. The CDR3 is made up of 12 amino acids. The germline V gene encodes CDR1 SGHRS and CDR2 YFSETQ. The CDR3 nucleotides read TGCGCCAGCAGTACGGCGAACACTGAAGCCTTCTTT. Residues: CASSTANTEAFF.

The rearrangement joins TRBV4-1 to TRBJ2-1; no clear D. Germline CDR1 MGHRA, CDR2 YSYEKL. V lost 4 bases and J 1 base, leaving 8 bases between the germline ends. This CDR3 is built from 14 residues. The CDR3 protein is CASSRLESYNEQFF. In DNA form, the CDR3 reads TGCGCCAGCAGCCGGTTGGAGTCCTACAATGAGCAGTTCTTC.

The rearrangement joins TRBV2 to TRBJ2-7, with a possible D match to TRBD1 (6 bases). This CDR3 spans 12 amino acids. Deletions cut 6 bases from V and 3 bases from J, with 9 bases between. Germline values: CDR1 SNHLY, CDR2 FYNNEI. This CDR3 reads CASSTGFYEQYF. CDR3 nucleotides: TGTGCCAGCAGCACAGGGTTCTACGAGCAGTACTTC.

This chain links TRBV28 with TRBJ2-6; 7 bases are shared with TRBD2. The V and J ends lost 5 bases and 5 bases, in that order; junction bases with no gene match: 9. The CDR3 sequence is 16 residues long. Germline V lookup: CDR1 MDHEN, CDR2 SYDVKM. CDR3 region: CASSHYWGGRANVLTF. In DNA form, the CDR3 reads TGTGCCAGCAGTCACTACTGGGGGGGTCGGGCCAACGTCCTGACTTTC.